One and the same sample provided the 26 T cell receptor beta chains below, sequenced in a study of blood T cell repertoires in COVID-19. The protocol was immunoSEQ multiplex PCR, while the TCRdb copy is restricted to in-frame clones and leaves out a portion. The data show approximately 210,000 clones, about 92% seen once. Sequenced sample: peripheral blood. These TCRs come from a man aged 25 to 40 with acute or convalescent COVID-19.

J is TRBJ1-4 and V is TRBV20-1; no clear D. Trimming cost V 5 bases and J 4 bases, with 5 bases left between them. Germline CDR1 is DFQATT and CDR2 is SNEGSKA (reference sequence). The CDR3 is 11 amino acids. The CDR3, as DNA: TGCAGTGCTCCCTATAATGAAAAACTGTTTTTT. It is translated as CSAPYNEKLFF.

The chain employs TRBV6-5 and TRBJ2-7, with TRBD2 as a possible D gene (6 bases). The CDR3 has 13 amino acids. Germline CDR1 is MNHEY and CDR2 is SVGAGI. V was cut by 8 bases and J by 4 bases, with 15 bases left in between. The DNA for the CDR3 is TGTGCCAGCGGAGGGGACGGGCGGTACGAGCAGTACTTC. It encodes CASGGDGRYEQYF.

The chain couples TRBV10-3 to TRBJ1-5; perhaps TRBD1 as D (6 bases). This CDR3 comprises 14 residues. CDR1 and CDR2 from the germline V gene are ENHRY and SYGVKD. The ends were cut back, 5 bases at V and 2 bases at J, with 10 bases in the middle. The CDR3 spells CAISRTEGNQPQHF. DNA for the CDR3: TGTGCCATCAGTCGGACAGAAGGCAATCAGCCCCAGCATTTT.

This sequence joins TRBV5-4 and TRBJ2-7; tentatively, D is TRBD2 (6 bases). V was cut by 4 bases and J by 0 bases, with 8 bases left in between. Germline V gene sequence: CDR1 SGHNT, CDR2 YYREEE (reference sequence). The CDR3 covers 13 residues. The CDR3 bases are TGTGCCAGCAGCCCCGGGAGCTCCTACGAGCAGTACTTC. Protein product: CASSPGSSYEQYF.

This rearrangement joins TRBV28 to TRBJ2-6; D is undetermined. The CDR3 loop spans 18 amino acids. Trimming took off 3 bases at V and 4 bases at J, with 19 bases between the two ends. Per germline, CDR1 MDHEN and CDR2 SYDVKM. The CDR3 region is CASSFSSSAQRGANVLTF. CDR3 in DNA: TGTGCCAGCAGTTTCAGTTCATCGGCCCAGAGGGGGGCCAACGTCCTGACTTTC.

The chain uses TRBV5-1 and TRBJ2-7; 7 nucleotides match TRBD2. The V and J ends lost 0 bases and 3 bases, in that order; junction bases with no gene match: 3. CDR1 SGHRS and CDR2 YFSETQ come from the germline V gene. This CDR3 has 14 amino acids. CDR3 sequence: CASSLESGGYEQYF. For the CDR3, the DNA is TGCGCCAGCAGCTTGGAGTCGGGGGGCTACGAGCAGTACTTC.

The DNA of the CDR3 is TGTGCCAGCAGTTACCGCCGGGACAGGACCACAGATACGCAGTATTTT. Protein product: CASSYRRDRTTDTQYF. This chain links TRBV6-5 with TRBJ2-3; 8 bases agree with TRBD1. With V trimmed by 2 bases and J by 2 bases, 6 bases remained unmatched. Germline V gene data show CDR1 as MNHEY and CDR2 as SVGAGI. This CDR3 is built from 16 residues.

The CDR3 protein is CASSRGPQSTEAFF. The CDR3 region has the DNA TGTGCCAGCAGTAGGGGGCCTCAGAGCACTGAAGCTTTCTTT. The chain employs TRBV6-5 and TRBJ1-1; 7 bases align to TRBD1. V lost 5 bases to trimming and J lost 4 bases; unmatched junction nucleotides: 7. Germline assignment: CDR1 MNHEY and CDR2 SVGAGI. The CDR3 has 14 amino acids.

The chain joins TRBV7-2 to TRBJ2-4; a possible D gene is TRBD1 (6 bases). Trimming left V 1 base short and J 6 bases short, with 10 bases between. The CDR3 covers 14 residues. Germline values: CDR1 SGHTA, CDR2 FQGNSA. CDR3 protein: CASSLGTAINIQYF. For the CDR3, the DNA is TGTGCCAGCAGCTTAGGGACAGCTATAAACATTCAGTACTTC.

The rearrangement links TRBV28 to TRBJ2-3, with D unresolved. Looked up from germline, CDR1 is MDHEN and CDR2 is SYDVKM. The CDR3 loop spans 13 amino acids. The germline V and J ends were trimmed by 10 bases and 6 bases, with 17 bases remaining between them. The CDR3 nucleotides read TGTGCCACCGCACGTACCCACAGTGATACGCAGTATTTT. This sequence encodes CATARTHSDTQYF.

The genes are TRBV5-5 and TRBJ1-2, with 12 bases lining up with TRBD1. V lost 0 bases to trimming and J lost 4 bases; unmatched junction nucleotides: 10. CDR3 size: 18 residues. Per the germline V gene, CDR1 is SGHKS and CDR2 is YYEKEE (reference sequence). The CDR3 sequence: CASSLGAMAGQGAYGYTF. CDR3 in DNA: TGTGCCAGCAGCTTGGGGGCCATGGCGGGACAGGGGGCCTATGGCTACACCTTC.

V usage is TRBV30 and J usage is TRBJ1-3; D gene unclear. This CDR3 has 11 residues. V was cut by 3 bases and J by 11 bases, with 11 bases left in between. The germline V gene has CDR1 GTSNPN and CDR2 SVGIG (reference sequence). The CDR3 loop reads CAWRTGGAIYF. The CDR3 DNA follows: TGTGCCTGGAGAACGGGAGGCGCCATATATTTT.

This chain joins TRBV6-5 and TRBJ1-1; 10 bases align to TRBD1. The CDR3 is 16 amino acids. V was clipped by 4 bases and J by 3 bases; unmatched bases: 8. Per germline, CDR1 MNHEY and CDR2 SVGAGI. The CDR3: CASSSAGTGVHTEAFF. CDR3 DNA sequence: TGTGCCAGCAGTTCCGCCGGGACAGGGGTCCACACTGAAGCTTTCTTT.

The chain combines TRBV28 with TRBJ1-1, with D possibly being TRBD1 (6 bases). Per germline, CDR1 MDHEN and CDR2 SYDVKM. CDR3 length: 14 amino acids. Trimming pared 7 bases from V and 1 base from J, leaving 13 bases between. The CDR3 loop is CASTSTGSNTEAFF. The CDR3 nucleotides read TGTGCCAGCACTTCGACAGGCTCGAACACTGAAGCTTTCTTT.

The chain has TRBV12-5 and TRBJ2-2; TRBD1 matches 9 bases. J was trimmed by 0 bases and V by 3 bases; bases with no gene match: 8. Per the germline V gene, CDR1 is LGHNT and CDR2 is FRNRAP. CDR3 size: 18 residues. CDR3 sequence: CASGLRTGANSNTGELFF. The DNA of the CDR3 is TGTGCTAGTGGTTTACGGACAGGGGCGAATTCGAACACCGGGGAGCTGTTTTTT.

The chain combines TRBV12-5 with TRBJ2-1, with D tentatively TRBD2 (5 bases). V lost 0 bases and J 5 bases, leaving 8 bases between the germline ends. The germline gives CDR1 LGHNT, CDR2 FRNRAP. The CDR3 covers 14 residues. Written as DNA, the CDR3 is TGTGCTAGTGGTTTGGTAGACGGGGACAATGAGCAGTTCTTC. It translates to CASGLVDGDNEQFF.

CDR3 residues: CASSFLAGNSNQPQHF. The CDR3, as DNA: TGTGCCAGCAGTTTCCTTGCGGGAAATAGCAATCAGCCCCAGCATTTT. The rearrangement uses TRBV28 and TRBJ1-5; D is undetermined. The germline V and J ends were trimmed by 3 bases and 0 bases, with 12 bases remaining between them. This CDR3 region has 16 residues. The germline V gene has CDR1 MDHEN and CDR2 SYDVKM.

The rearrangement joins TRBV5-4 to TRBJ2-5; 13 bases are shared with TRBD2. In germline, CDR1 is SGHNT, CDR2 YYREEE (reference sequence). The CDR3 is made up of 19 amino acids. After removal of 5 bases from V and 3 bases from J, the junction contained 16 bases not matched to a gene. CDR3 nucleotide sequence: TGTGCCAGCAGTTCGACCGGACTAGCGGGGGCCACGGGGAAAGAGACCCAGTACTTC. Its protein is CASSSTGLAGATGKETQYF.

CDR3 protein: CASSYSRTDTEAFF. The CDR3, as DNA: TGTGCCAGCAGTTACTCGAGGACAGACACTGAAGCTTTCTTT. The V gene is TRBV6-5, the J gene TRBJ1-1; a possible D gene is TRBD1 (6 bases). This CDR3 has 14 residues. V shed 0 bases and J shed 3 bases, with 8 bases lying between them. Germline values: CDR1 MNHEY, CDR2 SVGAGI.

The V gene is TRBV6-5, the J gene TRBJ2-1; possible D gene TRBD2, 5 bases. The CDR3 length is 14 residues. Germline V lookup: CDR1 MNHEY, CDR2 SVGAGI. The V gene lost 6 bases and the J gene lost 4 bases, with 13 bases spanning the gap. The CDR3 DNA follows: TGTGCCAGCAGAACTAGGACGGTGTACAATGAGCAGTTCTTC. This gives the protein CASRTRTVYNEQFF.

The chain combines TRBV7-8 with TRBJ2-7; 11 bases are shared with TRBD1. Losses at the gene ends were 4 bases for V and 4 bases for J; bases not matched to a gene: 6. The CDR3 length is 15 residues. Germline V lookup: CDR1 SGHVS, CDR2 FQNEAQ. The CDR3: CASSSGTGGLYEQYF. In DNA, the CDR3 is TGTGCCAGCAGCTCCGGGACAGGGGGTTTATACGAGCAGTACTTC. Full variable domain (remainder filled in from reference TRBV7-8 and TRBJ2-7): GAGVSQSPRYKVAKRGQDVALRCDPISGHVSLFWYQQALGQGPEFLTYFQNEAQLDKSGLPSDRFFAERPEGSVSTLKIQRTQQEDSAVYLCASSSGTGGLYEQYFGPGTRLTVT.

The gene calls are TRBV7-2 and TRBJ2-1; 9 positions agree with TRBD2. CDR1 and CDR2 (germline): SGHTA, FQGNSA. The CDR3 is made up of 18 amino acids. V shed 6 bases, J shed 7 bases, and the junction held 19 bases outside the gene matches. CDR3 in amino acids: CASRQRGLASQTINEQFF. The CDR3 DNA follows: TGTGCCAGCAGACAGAGGGGACTAGCCTCCCAAACTATAAATGAGCAGTTCTTC.

This clone was picked up a small number of times. The gene calls are TRBV19 and TRBJ1-2; 7 positions match TRBD1. CDR3 length: 14 amino acids. The V gene end was trimmed by 6 bases and the J gene end by 3 bases; junction bases not matched to a gene: 7. Germline CDR1 is LNHDA and CDR2 is SQIVND (reference sequence). CDR3 amino acids: CASSLLQGYYGYTF. In DNA form, the CDR3 reads TGTGCCAGTAGCCTTCTACAGGGGTACTATGGCTACACCTTC.

The V gene is TRBV29-1, the J gene TRBJ2-5; D gene ambiguous. CDR1 is SQVTM and CDR2 is ANQGSEA in the germline V gene. The CDR3 has 13 residues. Trimming removed 3 bases from V and 0 bases from J, with 8 bases in between. Written as DNA, the CDR3 is TGCAGCGTTGAGGCAATGTACCAAGAGACCCAGTACTTC. It specifies CSVEAMYQETQYF.

This rearrangement joins TRBV19 to TRBJ2-3; tentative D call: TRBD2 (7 bases). Trimming shortened V by 7 bases and J by 3 bases, and 14 bases separated the two germline ends. Germline V gene data show CDR1 as LNHDA and CDR2 as SQIVND (reference sequence). This CDR3 is 14 amino acids long. The CDR3 reads CASMGGGWTDTQYF. DNA for the CDR3: TGTGCCAGTATGGGAGGGGGATGGACAGATACGCAGTATTTT.

This clone was observed a single time. The CDR3 DNA sequence: TGTGCCAGCAGCGGACAGGGACAGGGAATCTCTGGCTACACCTTC. This codes for CASSGQGQGISGYTF. The chain employs TRBV7-2 and TRBJ1-2; the match to TRBD1 covers 9 bases. The length of the CDR3 is 15 residues. Trimming took 5 bases from V and 7 from J; bases not matched to a gene: 11. Looked up from germline, CDR1 is SGHTA and CDR2 is FQGNSA.